These 15 T cell receptor beta chains were all obtained from the same sample, sequenced in a study of T-cell reconstitution after alpha-beta-depleted transplantation in children (TCRdb year 2016). This specimen's treatment or condition label, per the study, means: allogeneic hematopoietic cell transplantation with graft depleted of TCRalphabeta T cells and CD19 B cells. Receptor libraries were prepared by PCR. The data were produced on an Illumina HiSeq 2500. TCR library preparation used molecular barcoding, with unique molecular identifiers applied to normalize quantification of the TCRbeta repertoire. TCRdb's own reprocessing of the public reads used fastp at Q25 and MiXCR and kept productive beta chains. Rows are combined by CDR3 protein, so each entry shows the most common genes and DNA. Here the sample has fewer than 350,000 distinct CDR3 sequences; over 9% occur a single time. The biggest ten clones account for less than 9% of the sample.

The sequences come from PBMCs, collected before TCRalphabeta/CD19-depleted stem cell transplant. The source of these receptors is a boy under three years old with acute myeloid leukemia, due to receive a stem cell transplant.

This clonotype has more than one count but fewer than ten. The chain employs TRBV28 and TRBJ2-7, with D possibly being TRBD1 (7 bases). Germline lookup yields CDR1 MDHEN and CDR2 SYDVKM. Trimming took 4 bases from V and 3 from J, leaving 19 bases between them. The CDR3 length is 16 residues. CDR3 nucleotides: TGTGCCAGCAGTTCCCCCTCCTACAGGGGAGGCTACGAGCAGTACTTC. As protein: CASSSPSYRGGYEQYF.

This clonotype was counted at least ten times. The chain joins TRBV20-1 to TRBJ2-3, with D hard to call. The CDR3 contains 11 residues. Trimming cost V 5 bases and J 6 bases, with 9 bases left between them. In germline, CDR1 is DFQATT, CDR2 SNEGSKA (reference sequence). CDR3: CSAESMDTQYF. The CDR3 DNA follows: TGCAGTGCTGAATCCATGGATACGCAGTATTTT.

In its sample, this clonotype was seen many times. This chain joins TRBV20-1 and TRBJ2-7, with 9 bases lining up with TRBD1. After removal of 5 bases from V and 0 bases from J, the junction contained 5 bases not matched to a gene. CDR3 length: 14 residues. The germline CDR1 and CDR2 sequences are DFQATT and SNEGSKA (reference sequence). The CDR3 DNA sequence: TGCAGTGCTTGGGGACAGGGCGGCTCCTACGAGCAGTACTTC. Protein product: CSAWGQGGSYEQYF.

This clonotype was counted ten times or more. V gene TRBV19 combines with J gene TRBJ1-1; D perhaps matches TRBD1 (5 bases). The CDR3 is 12 amino acids. The V gene lost 11 bases and the J gene lost 0 bases, with 10 bases spanning the gap. Per the germline V gene, CDR1 is LNHDA and CDR2 is SQIVND (reference sequence). Written as DNA, the CDR3 is TGTGCCGGCCCGGGGGTGAACACTGAAGCTTTCTTT. This gives the protein CAGPGVNTEAFF.

This clonotype has a handful of counts. This chain links TRBV30 with TRBJ1-6, with 7 bases matching TRBD1. CDR1 is GTSNPN, CDR2 SVGIG, per germline (reference sequence). V gave up 0 bases and J gave up 10 bases; unmatched junction bases: 9. CDR3 size: 15 residues. The CDR3 DNA reads as TGTGCCTGGAGTGTACCCCTTGGACAGGAGTCACCCCTCCACTTT. Protein product: CAWSVPLGQESPLHF.

At least ten counts were recorded for this clonotype. The chain is built from TRBV7-3 and TRBJ2-1, with 13 bases lining up with TRBD2. Germline values: CDR1 SGHTA, CDR2 FQGTGA. V was clipped by 0 bases and J by 10 bases; unmatched bases: 6. The CDR3 is 16 residues long. This CDR3 is CASSLTGLAGEKEQFF. The CDR3 DNA follows: TGTGCCAGCAGCTTAACCGGACTAGCGGGAGAAAAAGAGCAGTTCTTC.

In this sample, this clonotype turned up many times. The J gene is TRBJ2-2, the V gene TRBV9; D gene uncertain. This CDR3 region has 12 residues. The germline V gene encodes CDR1 SGDLS and CDR2 YYNGEE. Trimming took off 3 bases at V and 5 bases at J, with 5 bases between the two ends. Here the CDR3 reads CASSEWTGELFF. The DNA for the CDR3 is TGTGCCAGCAGCGAATGGACCGGGGAGCTGTTTTTT.

The chain uses TRBV7-9 and TRBJ2-1; 8 bases align to TRBD2. CDR1 and CDR2 (germline): SEHNR, FQNEAQ (reference sequence). The V segment lost 2 bases and the J segment 4 bases; nucleotides outside the gene matches: 7. This CDR3 is 16 amino acids long. The CDR3 loop reads CASSLRGGTTYNEQFF. The CDR3 nucleotides read TGTGCCAGCAGCTTACGGGGGGGCACTACTTACAATGAGCAGTTCTTC.

The V gene is TRBV28, the J gene TRBJ2-1; TRBD2 matches 8 bases. Looked up from germline, CDR1 is MDHEN and CDR2 is SYDVKM. The CDR3 runs 14 residues. J was trimmed by 8 bases and V by 5 bases; bases with no gene match: 8. The CDR3 region has the DNA TGTGCCAGCAGTCCCTCTGGACTAGCCCATGAGCAGTTCTTC. As protein: CASSPSGLAHEQFF. Full variable domain (missing parts from reference TRBV28 and TRBJ2-1): DVKVTQSSRYLVKRTGEKVFLECVQDMDHENMFWYRQDPGLGLRLIYFSYDVKMKEKGDIPEGYSVSREKKERFSLILESASTNQTSMYLCASSPSGLAHEQFFGPGTRLTVL.

This clonotype was seen many times. The gene calls are TRBV28 and TRBJ2-1; a possible D gene is TRBD2 (6 bases). CDR1 and CDR2 from the germline V gene are MDHEN and SYDVKM. CDR3 size: 14 residues. Trimming took off 6 bases at V and 8 bases at J, with 17 bases between the two ends. This CDR3 is CASREGLADDEQFF. The CDR3, as DNA: TGTGCCAGCAGGGAGGGACTTGCGGATGATGAGCAGTTCTTC.

This clonotype was detected many times. This chain uses TRBV28 with TRBJ2-1; possibly TRBD1 for D (6 bases). There are 12 residues in the CDR3. The V end lost 4 bases, the J end lost 6 bases, and 7 bases lay between the germline ends. Germline V gives CDR1 MDHEN, CDR2 SYDVKM. The CDR3 sequence is CASSSGVNEQFF. CDR3 DNA: TGTGCCAGCAGTTCAGGGGTCAATGAGCAGTTCTTC.

This clonotype was detected many times. The gene calls are TRBV6-1 and TRBJ1-1; D is perhaps TRBD1 (6 bases). Per germline, CDR1 MNHNS and CDR2 SASEGT. V was trimmed by 8 bases and J by 5 bases, leaving 15 bases between them. The CDR3 spans 13 residues. CDR3 DNA sequence: TGTGCCAGCCGCCAGGGGAAGGAGACTGAAGCTTTCTTT. The encoded protein is CASRQGKETEAFF.

This clonotype was detected many times. The rearrangement uses TRBV18 and TRBJ2-5; D not certain. This CDR3 has 13 amino acids. The germline gives CDR1 KGHSH, CDR2 LQKENI. Trimming took off 6 bases at V and 2 bases at J, with 10 bases between the two ends. The CDR3 protein is CASSRDGQETQYF. The CDR3 DNA reads as TGTGCCAGCTCCCGAGACGGACAAGAGACCCAGTACTTC.

On this clonotype itself: It may be a read error: a sequence one base away is much more abundant. This is likely a read error, given that the CDR3 carries no conserved phenylalanine or tryptophan at its end. The V call is TRBV29-1, the J call TRBJ1-1, with D perhaps TRBD1 (6 bases). V lost 7 bases and J 0 bases, leaving 12 bases between the germline ends. The CDR3 extends over 13 amino acids. Germline V gene sequence: CDR1 SQVTM, CDR2 ANQGSEA. CDR3 in DNA: TGCAGCGGGGGGGACATCCTGAACACTGAAGCTTTCCTT. Translation gives CSGGDILNTEAFL.

V gene TRBV13 combines with J gene TRBJ2-3; 10 bases align to TRBD2. The CDR3 runs to 15 residues. CDR1 is PRHDT and CDR2 is FYEKMQ in the germline V gene (reference sequence). V lost 5 bases and J lost 1; bases outside the gene matches: 3. The CDR3 region is CASSQRGGRTDTQYF. The CDR3 DNA reads as TGTGCCAGCAGCCAGCGGGGGGGTCGCACAGATACGCAGTATTTT.